This T cell receptor (beta chain) was found in a study of shared clonotypes between healthy human individuals. In the study overall: Two female and three male donors aged 18 to 49 were enrolled.

TCRdb's copy holds only in-frame clones and misses some; the assay was immunoSEQ multiplex PCR. The sample consists of some 630,000 clones, approximately 96% of them appearing once. Selected positively for CCR7 and CD45RO-negative, naive CD8 cells excluded terminally differentiated effector memory CD45RA+ cells. V was cut by 3 bases and J by 1 base, with 12 bases left in between. Germline CDR1 reads SQVTM; CDR2 reads ANQGSEA. This CDR3 contains 14 residues. The source is a woman aged 25 to 39 in good health. The J gene is TRBJ1-1, the V gene TRBV29-1; D unclear. Sequences were obtained from naive CD8+ T cells sorted from blood. The CDR3 coding sequence is TGCAGCGTTGAGCCAGGCACAGCGAACACTGAAGCTTTCTTT. This codes for CSVEPGTANTEAFF.